The 27 T cell receptor beta chains below all came from one sample that was sequenced in a study of T cells after yellow fever vaccination. From the 5' RACE reads, TCRdb called clonotypes with MiXCR, one entry per CDR3 protein. Among some 69,000 distinct CDR3 sequences listed, 4.5% to 7.5% were seen once. Specimen: CD4+ T cells sorted from PBMCs, collected roughly 14 days after the first yellow fever vaccination. The receptors come from a man younger than 35 who received the YFV17D yellow fever vaccine.

This clonotype came up many times. DNA of the CDR3: TGTGCCAGCAGCTTAGGGTCCGGCATCCGCAATCAGCCCCAGCATTTT. Protein: CASSLGSGIRNQPQHF. The gene calls are TRBV7-6 and TRBJ1-5; D not certain. Trimming cost V 1 base and J 2 bases, with 12 bases left between them. The CDR3 runs 16 residues. The germline V gene encodes CDR1 SGHVS and CDR2 FNYEAQ.

This clonotype was found many times. This chain uses TRBV29-1 with TRBJ2-3; D gene unclear. CDR1 and CDR2 from the germline V gene are SQVTM and ANQGSEA. Deletions cut 8 bases from V and 0 bases from J, with 6 bases between. The CDR3 sequence is 11 residues long. Written as DNA, the CDR3 is TGCAGCTTAACTAGCACAGATACGCAGTATTTT. Residues: CSLTSTDTQYF.

This clonotype occurred many times. The J gene is TRBJ1-1, the V gene TRBV4-3; D is unresolved. Germline CDR1 reads LGHNA; CDR2 reads YSLEER. Trimming stripped 0 bases from V and 3 bases from J, with 14 bases between. The CDR3 has 16 amino acids. The DNA for the CDR3 is TGCGCCAGCAGCCAAGACGGGATATCTAGGGACACTGAAGCTTTCTTT. This translates into CASSQDGISRDTEAFF.

In its sample, this clonotype was seen many times. V usage is TRBV19 and J usage is TRBJ2-3, with D uncertain. V was pared by 4 bases and J by 7 bases, with 15 bases between. Per germline, CDR1 LNHDA and CDR2 SQIVND (reference sequence). The length of the CDR3 is 14 residues. The CDR3 is CASSKDPSVNTQYF. The CDR3 nucleotides read TGTGCCAGTAGTAAGGACCCGTCGGTGAATACGCAGTATTTT.

This clonotype has ten or more counts. The rearrangement links TRBV6-5 to TRBJ2-5; D is ambiguous. This CDR3 comprises 15 residues. Germline V lookup: CDR1 MNHEY, CDR2 SVGAGI. The V and J ends lost 0 bases and 0 bases respectively, with 8 bases between them. The CDR3: CASSYSVSYQETQYF. DNA of the CDR3: TGTGCCAGCAGTTACTCGGTGTCGTACCAAGAGACCCAGTACTTC.

This clonotype was seen ten or more times. The chain is built from TRBV5-1 and TRBJ2-1, with a tentative D call TRBD2 (6 bases). V lost 0 bases and J lost 1, with 14 bases in between. The CDR3 is 17 residues long. Germline lookup yields CDR1 SGHRS and CDR2 YFSETQ. The CDR3 loop reads CASSLVPPGLSYNEQFF. The CDR3 DNA sequence: TGCGCCAGCAGCTTGGTACCCCCCGGACTATCCTACAATGAGCAGTTCTTC.

In this sample, this clonotype turned up many times. This rearrangement joins TRBV20-1 to TRBJ2-1; a possible D gene is TRBD2 (5 bases). The CDR3 covers 14 residues. Germline V gene lookup returns CDR1 DFQATT and CDR2 SNEGSKA (reference sequence). V lost 4 bases to trimming and J lost 0 bases, with 10 bases between them. This chain's CDR3 is CSAIGGSSYNEQFF. Written as DNA, the CDR3 is TGCAGTGCTATAGGTGGGAGCTCCTACAATGAGCAGTTCTTC.

This clonotype was found many times. This chain joins TRBV5-1 and TRBJ2-3; D gene uncertain. Trimming removed 4 bases from V and 0 bases from J, with 9 bases in between. Germline lookup yields CDR1 SGHRS and CDR2 YFSETQ. The CDR3 sequence is 14 residues long. The CDR3 coding sequence is TGCGCCAGCAGCAGGTACTCGAGCACAGATACGCAGTATTTT. This encodes CASSRYSSTDTQYF.

In this sample, this clonotype turned up many times. This chain connects TRBV7-2 to TRBJ2-5; possible D gene TRBD2, 5 bases. Per the germline V gene, CDR1 is SGHTA and CDR2 is FQGNSA. The CDR3 covers 14 residues. Trimming stripped 3 bases from V and 5 bases from J, with 13 bases between. The CDR3 region has the DNA TGTGCCAGCAGCTTGAGGCCTAGCCGGGAGACCCAGTACTTC. Amino acid sequence: CASSLRPSRETQYF.

This clonotype was picked up many times. The chain is built from TRBV7-2 and TRBJ1-1; D ambiguous. Germline V gene lookup returns CDR1 SGHTA and CDR2 FQGNSA. V was trimmed by 5 bases and J by 0 bases, leaving 13 bases between them. The CDR3 extends over 15 amino acids. The CDR3 here is CASSGRFGMNTEAFF. The CDR3 DNA follows: TGTGCCAGCAGCGGCAGGTTTGGCATGAACACTGAAGCTTTCTTT.

This clonotype was recorded at least ten times. The V call is TRBV5-1, the J call TRBJ2-1; D unclear. V lost 0 bases and J lost 7, with 5 bases in between. The CDR3 consists of 12 residues. CDR1 and CDR2 from the germline V gene are SGHRS and YFSETQ. CDR3 in DNA: TGCGCCAGCAGCTTGGGACTTAATGAGCAGTTCTTC. Its translation is CASSLGLNEQFF.

This clonotype has ten or more counts. The chain is built from TRBV7-3 and TRBJ2-1; D is uncertain. Trimming took 2 bases from V and 8 from J, leaving 19 bases between them. Germline lookup yields CDR1 SGHTA and CDR2 FQGTGA. This CDR3 comprises 16 residues. The CDR3 nucleotides read TGTGCCAGCAGCTTACGGCTCTCGGGTAGTAGGGATGAGCAGTTCTTC. It codes for CASSLRLSGSRDEQFF.

This clonotype was counted at least ten times. J is TRBJ2-3 and V is TRBV20-1, with TRBD1 matching 9 bases. V was clipped by 3 bases and J by 6 bases; unmatched bases: 10. CDR3 size: 15 residues. CDR1 DFQATT and CDR2 SNEGSKA come from the germline V gene (reference sequence). CDR3 DNA sequence: TGCAGTGCTAGTGGCGCACAGGGGGCTTACGATACGCAGTATTTT. Its protein is CSASGAQGAYDTQYF.

The chain links TRBV6-5 to TRBJ2-7; 8 bases line up with TRBD1. CDR1 and CDR2 from the germline V gene are MNHEY and SVGAGI. The CDR3 has 17 amino acids. V shed 0 bases, J shed 0 bases, and the junction held 7 bases outside the gene matches. The CDR3 sequence is CASSYSIGTGYSYEQYF. CDR3 bases: TGTGCCAGCAGTTACTCGATCGGGACAGGTTACTCCTACGAGCAGTACTTC.

This clonotype was recorded many times. The chain links TRBV27 to TRBJ1-1; D is unclear. The CDR3 loop spans 14 amino acids. Germline V gene lookup returns CDR1 MNHEY and CDR2 SMNVEV (reference sequence). V shed 0 bases and J shed 0 bases, with 5 bases lying between them. The CDR3 region is CASSLSRLNTEAFF. The CDR3 DNA is TGTGCCAGCAGTTTATCGCGGTTGAACACTGAAGCTTTCTTT.

This clonotype was counted ten times or more. The rearrangement uses TRBV4-3 and TRBJ1-2, with a possible D match to TRBD1 (6 bases). The germline gives CDR1 LGHNA, CDR2 YSLEER. V lost 4 bases and J 6 bases, leaving 12 bases between the germline ends. The CDR3 sequence is 13 residues long. The CDR3 is CASSRQGNHGYTF. The DNA for the CDR3 is TGCGCCAGCAGCCGTCAGGGGAACCATGGCTACACCTTC.

This clonotype was counted ten times or more. The rearrangement links TRBV20-1 to TRBJ2-4; TRBD2 agrees at 11 bases. Germline V lookup: CDR1 DFQATT, CDR2 SNEGSKA (reference sequence). The V and J ends lost 1 base and 2 bases, in that order; junction bases with no gene match: 7. This CDR3 has 17 residues. As DNA, the CDR3 is TGCAGTGCTAGAGTAATAGCGGGGGGGCCTACCAAAAACATTCAGTACTTC. This translates into CSARVIAGGPTKNIQYF.

This clonotype came up many times. The genes are TRBV6-5 and TRBJ1-5; D unresolved. Germline V gives CDR1 MNHEY, CDR2 SVGAGI. Trimming pared 4 bases from V and 7 bases from J, leaving 14 bases between. The CDR3 length is 14 residues. The DNA for the CDR3 is TGTGCCAGCAGTTGGGTTTCCGCGGAACAGCCCCAGCATTTT. It codes for CASSWVSAEQPQHF.

This clonotype has a count of ten or more. The chain employs TRBV5-1 and TRBJ2-5; 7 bases align to TRBD1. The germline V gene has CDR1 SGHRS and CDR2 YFSETQ. Germline trimming cut 4 bases from V and 2 bases from J; bases unmatched to any gene: 5. The CDR3 loop spans 14 amino acids. The CDR3, as DNA: TGCGCCAGCAGCCGAGACAGGGCGCAAGAGACCCAGTACTTC. Translated, it gives CASSRDRAQETQYF.

This clonotype was seen once. A much bigger clone sits one base away, suggesting this may be a read error. The chain carries TRBV7-2 and TRBJ2-3; D is undetermined. This CDR3 is 14 amino acids long. Germline V lookup: CDR1 SGHTA, CDR2 FQGNSA. V shed 8 bases and J shed 1 base, with 13 bases lying between them. The CDR3 here is CASGPSTRTDTQYF. CDR3 nucleotides: TGTGCCAGCGGCCCGTCGACCCGCACAGATACGCAGTATTTT.

In this sample, this clonotype turned up many times. This sequence joins TRBV20-1 and TRBJ2-7, with a possible D match to TRBD1 (6 bases). This CDR3 comprises 12 residues. Germline-derived CDR1 and CDR2 are DFQATT and SNEGSKA (reference sequence). Trimming stripped 2 bases from V and 6 bases from J, with 11 bases between. CDR3 sequence reads: CSARWTAREQYV. The CDR3 DNA reads TGCAGTGCTAGATGGACAGCTCGCGAGCAGTACGTC.

The chain has TRBV5-6 and TRBJ2-1; D remains ambiguous. CDR1 is SGHDT, CDR2 YYEEEE, per germline. The V and J ends lost 3 bases and 3 bases respectively, with 13 bases between them. The CDR3 has 15 residues. As DNA, the CDR3 is TGTGCCAGCAGCTCCGGGCTCCTCTGCTACAATGAGCAGTTCTTC. Translating gives CASSSGLLCYNEQFF.

This clonotype was seen repeatedly, ten times or more. V is TRBV10-3 and J is TRBJ1-2; D is unresolved. Trimming removed 10 bases from V and 4 bases from J, with 13 bases in between. The germline V gene encodes CDR1 ENHRY and CDR2 SYGVKD. This CDR3 comprises 12 residues. The CDR3, as DNA: TGTGCCACCCGAGAGACTGTCTATGGCTACACCTTC. Amino acid sequence: CATRETVYGYTF.

This clonotype was seen at least ten times. The chain couples TRBV20-1 to TRBJ1-5; weak D call: TRBD1 (5 bases). The V gene's germline CDR1 is DFQATT and CDR2 SNEGSKA (reference sequence). Deletions cut 3 bases from V and 5 bases from J, with 17 bases between. The CDR3 runs 15 residues. The CDR3 DNA reads TGCAGTGCTAGCATATCGGCAGGGAGGGATCAGCCCCAGCATTTT. Protein: CSASISAGRDQPQHF.

This clonotype was detected ten times or more. The J gene is TRBJ2-5, the V gene TRBV21-1; the table's D call TRBD2 went unverified against the DNA. TRBV21-1 is noted as a pseudogene. The CDR3 has 12 residues. The CDR3 nucleotides read TGTGCCACCTCGGCCCGCCAAGAGACCCAGTACTTC. Protein: CATSARQETQYF.

This clonotype has ten or more counts. The genes are TRBV3-1 and TRBJ2-1; TRBD2 might be the D (6 bases). The CDR3 sequence is 17 residues long. Germline assignment: CDR1 LGHDT and CDR2 YNNKEL (reference sequence). V dropped 4 bases and J dropped 0 bases, with 16 bases sitting between them. CDR3 in amino acids: CASSPRVAESSYNEQFF. The DNA for the CDR3 is TGTGCCAGCAGCCCTCGTGTAGCGGAGAGCTCCTACAATGAGCAGTTCTTC.

This clonotype was seen at least ten times. The chain links TRBV5-1 to TRBJ2-2, with TRBD2 matching over 8 bases. The CDR3 length is 15 residues. J was trimmed by 6 bases and V by 0 bases; bases with no gene match: 4. Germline V gene data show CDR1 as SGHRS and CDR2 as YFSETQ. The CDR3 is CASSLGLASAGELFF. CDR3 nucleotide sequence: TGCGCCAGCAGCTTGGGACTAGCGTCCGCCGGGGAGCTGTTTTTT.